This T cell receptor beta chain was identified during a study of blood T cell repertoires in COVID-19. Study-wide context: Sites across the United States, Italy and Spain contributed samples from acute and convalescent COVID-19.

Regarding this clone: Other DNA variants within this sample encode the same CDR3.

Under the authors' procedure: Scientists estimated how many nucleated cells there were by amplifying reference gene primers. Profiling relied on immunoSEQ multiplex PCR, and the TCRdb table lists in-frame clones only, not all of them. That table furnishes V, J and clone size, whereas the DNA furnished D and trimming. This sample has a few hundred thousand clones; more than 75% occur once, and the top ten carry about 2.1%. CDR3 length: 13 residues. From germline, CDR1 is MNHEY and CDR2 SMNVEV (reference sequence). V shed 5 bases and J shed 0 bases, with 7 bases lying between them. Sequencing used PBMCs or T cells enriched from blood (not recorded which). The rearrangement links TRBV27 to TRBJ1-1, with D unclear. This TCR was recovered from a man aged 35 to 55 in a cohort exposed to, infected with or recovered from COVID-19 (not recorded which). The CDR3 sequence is CASSRTVNTEAFF. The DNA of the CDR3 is TGTGCCAGCAGTAGAACAGTGAACACTGAAGCTTTCTTT.